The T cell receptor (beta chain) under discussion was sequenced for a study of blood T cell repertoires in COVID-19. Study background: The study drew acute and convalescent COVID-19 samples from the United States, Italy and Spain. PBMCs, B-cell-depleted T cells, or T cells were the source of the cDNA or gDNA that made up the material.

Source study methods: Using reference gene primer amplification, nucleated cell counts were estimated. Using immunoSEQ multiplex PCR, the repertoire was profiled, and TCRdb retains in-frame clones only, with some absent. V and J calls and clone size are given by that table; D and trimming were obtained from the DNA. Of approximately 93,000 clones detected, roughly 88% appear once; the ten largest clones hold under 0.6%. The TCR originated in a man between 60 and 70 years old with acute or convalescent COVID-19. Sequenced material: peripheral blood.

CDR3 residues: CASSLGVAGAWETQYF. The CDR3 coding sequence is TGTGCCAGCAGCTTAGGGGTAGCGGGAGCGTGGGAGACCCAGTACTTC. The chain couples TRBV7-2 to TRBJ2-5; 9 bases map to TRBD2. CDR1 is SGHTA, CDR2 FQGNSA, per germline. Trimming cost V 1 base and J 5 bases; bases outside gene matches: 8. CDR3 length: 16 residues.